The 11 T cell receptor beta chains listed next were all sequenced from one sample in a study of T cell responses to AZD1222 COVID-19 vaccine (dated by TCRdb to the early 2020s). What the time point label conveys for this sample: baseline before first vaccination. The library relied on the immunoSEQ multiplex PCR assay. Held by TCRdb, this immuneACCESS table contains in-frame sequences only and omits some clones. Under half of the omission traces to an unresolved V gene where checked; the cause of the rest is unknown. The sample table lists approximately 150,000 clones, roughly 90% of them with a count of one. The ten largest clones add up to about 3% of the sample. The sample consisted of peripheral blood, taken on day 0 of AZD1222 vaccination. The receptors were sampled from an adult in good health.

This chain links TRBV5-1 with TRBJ1-4; D is uncertain. The CDR3 totals 13 residues. Trimming took 2 bases from V and 8 from J, leaving 10 bases between them. Per the germline V gene, CDR1 is SGHRS and CDR2 is YFSETQ. In DNA, the CDR3 is TGCGCCAGCAGCTTTGCGGGCGGGGAAAAACTGTTTTTT. Its protein is CASSFAGGEKLFF.

The chain carries TRBV24-1 and TRBJ2-3, with 7 positions matching TRBD2. Per the germline V gene, CDR1 is KGHDR and CDR2 is SFDVKD. This CDR3 contains 16 residues. The V segment lost 2 bases and the J segment 0 bases; nucleotides outside the gene matches: 4. CDR3 nucleotide sequence: TGTGCCACCAGTGATTATAACGGGAGGAGCACAGATACGCAGTATTTT. Protein product: CATSDYNGRSTDTQYF.

As DNA, the CDR3 is TGTGCCAGCACCAGGGACTCTAATGAAAAACTGTTTTTT. Translated, it gives CASTRDSNEKLFF. The V gene is TRBV2, the J gene TRBJ1-4; D is perhaps TRBD1 (5 bases). This CDR3 is 13 amino acids long. The germline V gene encodes CDR1 SNHLY and CDR2 FYNNEI. V gave up 7 bases and J gave up 3 bases, with 9 bases separating them.

The chain carries TRBV4-1 and TRBJ1-5, with 9 bases matching TRBD1. CDR1 is MGHRA, CDR2 YSYEKL, per germline. Germline trimming cut 4 bases from V and 2 bases from J; bases unmatched to any gene: 3. There are 15 residues in the CDR3. The DNA for the CDR3 is TGCGCCAGCAGCCCGGACAGGGGTGGCAATCAGCCCCAGCATTTT. This encodes CASSPDRGGNQPQHF.

This chain joins TRBV11-2 and TRBJ1-1; D call uncertain. Germline V gene data show CDR1 as SGHAT and CDR2 as FQNNGV. The germline V and J ends were trimmed by 1 base and 7 bases, with 25 bases remaining between them. The CDR3 runs to 18 residues. The CDR3 is CASSLAPYSTAQPLEAFF. The CDR3 nucleotides read TGTGCCAGCAGCTTAGCACCTTATTCGACCGCACAACCCCTTGAAGCTTTCTTT.

The rearrangement links TRBV19 to TRBJ2-1; D possibly corresponds to TRBD2 (6 bases). Germline loops: CDR1 LNHDA, CDR2 SQIVND (reference sequence). V was pared by 3 bases and J by 7 bases, with 16 bases between. This CDR3 is 15 amino acids long. CDR3: CASSIRRTGGNEQFF. The CDR3 DNA sequence: TGTGCCAGTAGTATTCGGCGAACCGGGGGAAATGAGCAGTTCTTC.

The chain uses TRBV2 and TRBJ2-7, with 9 positions matching TRBD1. Germline V lookup: CDR1 SNHLY, CDR2 FYNNEI. There are 15 residues in the CDR3. J was trimmed by 1 base and V by 3 bases; bases with no gene match: 4. The CDR3 protein is CASSDVTGGSYEQYF. CDR3 coding DNA: TGTGCCAGCAGTGATGTGACAGGGGGGTCCTACGAGCAGTACTTC.

V gene TRBV5-4 combines with J gene TRBJ2-1; D gene uncertain. V was pared by 4 bases and J by 3 bases, with 14 bases between. There are 15 residues in the CDR3. The V gene's germline CDR1 is SGHNT and CDR2 YYREEE (reference sequence). The CDR3 protein is CASSPLLSRYNEQFF. The CDR3 DNA is TGTGCCAGCAGCCCCCTCCTTAGCCGCTACAATGAGCAGTTCTTC. Supplemented by reference TRBV5-4 and TRBJ2-1, the full variable domain reads ETGVTQSPTHLIKTRGQQVTLRCSSQSGHNTVSWYQQALGQGPQFIFQYYREEENGRGNFPPRFSGLQFPNYSSELNVNALELDDSALYLCASSPLLSRYNEQFFGPGTRLTVL.

This clone is a singleton in its sample. V gene TRBV14 combines with J gene TRBJ2-1; the D call may be TRBD1 or TRBD2 (5 bases each). Germline V gene data show CDR1 as SGHDN and CDR2 as FVKESK. The CDR3 sequence is 13 residues long. V dropped 4 bases and J dropped 5 bases, with 9 bases sitting between them. The CDR3: CASSLKGHNEQFF. DNA of the CDR3: TGTGCCAGCAGCCTAAAGGGACACAATGAGCAGTTCTTC.

The rearrangement uses TRBV18 and TRBJ2-2; 13 bases are a match to TRBD2. Germline CDR1 reads KGHSH; CDR2 reads LQKENI. This CDR3 region has 19 residues. Unmatched junction bases numbered 12, after V lost 3 bases and J lost 5 bases. Written as DNA, the CDR3 is TGTGCCAGCTCACCTCCCGGTGGACTAGCGGGAGCTCGGACCGGGGAGCTGTTTTTT. Translation: CASSPPGGLAGARTGELFF.

This clone came up once. This chain uses TRBV7-9 with TRBJ2-7, with 7 bases fitting TRBD1. CDR3 size: 14 residues. CDR1 is SEHNR, CDR2 FQNEAQ, per germline (reference sequence). V gave up 5 bases and J gave up 4 bases; unmatched junction bases: 8. Written as DNA, the CDR3 is TGTGCCAGCAGCACTAGACAGGGAGCTTACGAGCAGTACTTC. This gives the protein CASSTRQGAYEQYF.